This TCR beta chain derives from a study of T cell repertoires in cytomegalovirus infection. Trimming pared 0 bases from V and 3 bases from J, leaving 11 bases between. The CDR3 length is 15 residues. The germline gives CDR1 LGHNA, CDR2 YSLEER. TCRdb re-analysed the reads in MiXCR, keeping a single row per CDR3 protein. The sample yields 400,000 to 600,000 distinct CDR3 sequences, roughly 43% seen once. This clonotype was counted between two and nine times. The antigen is not known. The chain couples TRBV4-3 to TRBJ1-2; unclear D gene. This sample comprised cultured PBMCs, obtained from culture after CMV antigen stimulation. The receptor was derived from a human donor in good health (CMV status not recorded). Some clones in this sample may be carry-over from other donors' samples. The chain's CDR3 is CASSQEFFEYYGYTF. CDR3 coding DNA: TGCGCCAGCAGCCAAGAGTTCTTTGAGTACTATGGCTACACCTTC.